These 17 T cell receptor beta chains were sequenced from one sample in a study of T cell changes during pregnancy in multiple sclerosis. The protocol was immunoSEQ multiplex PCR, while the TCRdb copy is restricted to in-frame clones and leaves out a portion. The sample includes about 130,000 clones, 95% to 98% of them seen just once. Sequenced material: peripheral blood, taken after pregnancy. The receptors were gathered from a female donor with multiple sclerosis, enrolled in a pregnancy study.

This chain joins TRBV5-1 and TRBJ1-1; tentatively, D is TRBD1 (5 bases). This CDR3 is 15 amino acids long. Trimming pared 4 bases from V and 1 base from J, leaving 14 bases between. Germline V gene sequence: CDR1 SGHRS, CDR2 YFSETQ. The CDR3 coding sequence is TGCGCCAGCAGCCCTACGGTACAGGCGAACACTGAAGCTTTCTTT. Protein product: CASSPTVQANTEAFF.

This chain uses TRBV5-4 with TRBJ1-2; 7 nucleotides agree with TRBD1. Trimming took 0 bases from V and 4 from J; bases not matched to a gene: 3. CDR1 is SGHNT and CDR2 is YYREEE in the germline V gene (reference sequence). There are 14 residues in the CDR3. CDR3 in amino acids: CASSLVRDSYGYTF. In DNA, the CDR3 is TGTGCCAGCAGCTTGGTTCGGGACAGCTATGGCTACACCTTC.

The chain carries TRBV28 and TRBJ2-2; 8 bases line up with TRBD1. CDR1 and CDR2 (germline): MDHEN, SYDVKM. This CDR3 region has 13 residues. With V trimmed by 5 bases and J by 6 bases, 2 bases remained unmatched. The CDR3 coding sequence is TGTGCCAGCAGTCCAGGGGGCCCCGGGGAGCTGTTTTTT. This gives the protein CASSPGGPGELFF.

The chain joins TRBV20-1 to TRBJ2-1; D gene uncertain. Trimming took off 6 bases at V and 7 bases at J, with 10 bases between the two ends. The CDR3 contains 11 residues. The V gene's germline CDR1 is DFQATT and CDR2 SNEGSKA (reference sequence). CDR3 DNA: TGCAGTGCACAATTGAAGAATGAGCAGTTCTTC. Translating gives CSAQLKNEQFF.

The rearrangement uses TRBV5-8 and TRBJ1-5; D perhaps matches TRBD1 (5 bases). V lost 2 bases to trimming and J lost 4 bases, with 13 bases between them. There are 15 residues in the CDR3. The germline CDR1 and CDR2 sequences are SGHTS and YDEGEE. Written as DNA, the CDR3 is TGTGCCAGCAGCTTTCTACTACGGGGGAATCAGCCCCAGCATTTT. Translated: CASSFLLRGNQPQHF.

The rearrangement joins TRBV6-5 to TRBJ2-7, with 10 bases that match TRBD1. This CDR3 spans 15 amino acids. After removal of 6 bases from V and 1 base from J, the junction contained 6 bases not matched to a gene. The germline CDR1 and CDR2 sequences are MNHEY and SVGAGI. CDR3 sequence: CASSGGTGVSYEQYF. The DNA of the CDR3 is TGTGCCAGCAGCGGGGGGACAGGGGTTTCCTACGAGCAGTACTTC.

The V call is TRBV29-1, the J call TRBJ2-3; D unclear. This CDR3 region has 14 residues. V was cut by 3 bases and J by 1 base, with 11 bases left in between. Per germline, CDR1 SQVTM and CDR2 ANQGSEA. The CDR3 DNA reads TGCAGCGTTGATTCGAAGGCGGGCACAGATACGCAGTATTTT. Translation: CSVDSKAGTDTQYF.

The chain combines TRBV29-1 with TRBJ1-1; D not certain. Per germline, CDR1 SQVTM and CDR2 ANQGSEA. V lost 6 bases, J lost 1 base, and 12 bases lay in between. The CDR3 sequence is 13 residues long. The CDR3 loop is CSVPPSGNTEAFF. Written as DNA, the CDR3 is TGCAGCGTCCCCCCCAGTGGGAACACTGAAGCTTTCTTT.

CDR3 residues: CSAGNTEAFF. The CDR3 nucleotides read TGCAGCGCGGGGAACACTGAAGCTTTCTTT. The chain carries TRBV29-1 and TRBJ1-1; D gene unclear. The CDR3 spans 10 residues. Germline CDR1 is SQVTM and CDR2 is ANQGSEA. Trimming left V 7 bases short and J 1 base short, with 4 bases between.

CDR3 protein: CASSPEDEKYNEQFF. The CDR3 DNA follows: TGTGCCAGCAGCCCGGAGGACGAGAAATACAATGAGCAGTTCTTC. V gene TRBV4-2 combines with J gene TRBJ2-1, with D possibly being TRBD2 (5 bases). The CDR3 has 15 residues. The germline V gene has CDR1 LGHNA and CDR2 YNFKEQ. Trimming stripped 4 bases from V and 4 bases from J, with 14 bases between.

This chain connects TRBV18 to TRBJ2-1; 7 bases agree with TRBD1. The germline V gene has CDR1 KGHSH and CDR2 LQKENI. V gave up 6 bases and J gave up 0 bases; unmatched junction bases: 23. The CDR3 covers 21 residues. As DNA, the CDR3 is TGTGCCAGCTCCGCCCCCCTGACAGGGAGAGATGGTTCGAGCTCCTACAATGAGCAGTTCTTC. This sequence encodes CASSAPLTGRDGSSSYNEQFF.

The CDR3 region is CASSLFASGITDTQYF. Here the CDR3 DNA reads TGTGCCAGCAGTTTATTTGCTAGCGGGATCACAGATACGCAGTATTTT. The chain carries TRBV27 and TRBJ2-3, with 9 bases identical to TRBD2. From germline, CDR1 is MNHEY and CDR2 SMNVEV (reference sequence). CDR3 length equals 16 residues. V gave up 1 base and J gave up 2 bases; unmatched junction bases: 4.

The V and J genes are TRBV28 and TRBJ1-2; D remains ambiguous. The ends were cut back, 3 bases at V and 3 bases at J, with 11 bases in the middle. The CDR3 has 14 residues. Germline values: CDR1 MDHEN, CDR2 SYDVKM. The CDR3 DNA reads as TGTGCCAGCAGTTTTTTTGTGTCGGACTATGGCTACACCTTC. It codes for CASSFFVSDYGYTF.

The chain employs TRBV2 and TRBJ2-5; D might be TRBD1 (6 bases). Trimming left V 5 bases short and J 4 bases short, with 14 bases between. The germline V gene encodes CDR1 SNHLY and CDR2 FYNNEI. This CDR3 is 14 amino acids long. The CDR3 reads CASSLTQGGETQYF. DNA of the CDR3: TGTGCCAGCAGTTTAACACAGGGTGGAGAGACCCAGTACTTC.

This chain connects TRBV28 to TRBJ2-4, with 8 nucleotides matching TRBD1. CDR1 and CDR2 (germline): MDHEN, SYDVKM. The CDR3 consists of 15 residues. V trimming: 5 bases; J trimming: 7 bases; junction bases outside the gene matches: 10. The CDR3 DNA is TGTGCCAGCAGTGGGCCAGGGGGCGCGGGGAACATTCAGTACTTC. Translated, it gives CASSGPGGAGNIQYF.

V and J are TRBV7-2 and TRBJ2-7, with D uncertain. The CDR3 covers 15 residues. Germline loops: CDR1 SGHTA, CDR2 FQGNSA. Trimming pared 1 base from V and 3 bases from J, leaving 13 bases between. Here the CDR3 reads CASSLVSSANYEQYF. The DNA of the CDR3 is TGTGCCAGCAGCTTAGTCTCCAGCGCCAACTACGAGCAGTACTTC.

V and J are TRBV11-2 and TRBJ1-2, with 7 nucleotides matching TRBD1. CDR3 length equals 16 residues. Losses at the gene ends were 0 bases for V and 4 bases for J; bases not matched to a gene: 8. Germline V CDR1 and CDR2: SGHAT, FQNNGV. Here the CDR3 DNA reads TGTGCCAGCAGCTTAGAGGGGACAGTGGAGGGCTATGGCTACACCTTC. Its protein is CASSLEGTVEGYGYTF.